These 21 T cell receptor beta chains were all obtained from the same sample, sequenced in a study of STAT3 mutations in large granular lymphocyte leukemia. Clones were sequenced by immunoSEQ multiplex PCR, and TCRdb holds only the in-frame ones, with some missing. The repertoire includes about 15,000 clones, 80% to 95% of them detected once, and around 10% sits in the top ten. Study-level results: At least one immunodominant TCR beta clonotype appeared in every T-cell large granular lymphocyte leukemia patient.

The antigens for these receptors are not known. The sample taken for sequencing was peripheral blood mononuclear cells. These receptors were collected from a woman between 50 and 59 years old with T-cell large granular lymphocyte leukemia. Some clones in this sample may be carry-over from other donors' samples.

The V and J genes are TRBV11-3 and TRBJ2-7; TRBD1 matches 8 bases. The J segment lost 2 bases and the V segment lost 5 bases, leaving 2 bases of the junction unmatched. CDR3 length: 13 amino acids. The germline CDR1 and CDR2 sequences are SGHNT and YENEEA. CDR3: CASSPQGAYEQYF. CDR3 DNA: TGTGCCAGCAGCCCACAGGGGGCCTACGAGCAGTACTTC.

The CDR3 protein is CAWSSGTGPYNEQFF. CDR3 DNA sequence: TGTGCCTGGAGTTCGGGGACCGGGCCCTACAATGAGCAGTTCTTC. The gene calls are TRBV30 and TRBJ2-1; either TRBD1 or TRBD2 may fit D (5 bases each). The germline V and J ends were trimmed by 2 bases and 2 bases, with 13 bases remaining between them. CDR1 is GTSNPN, CDR2 SVGIG, per germline (reference sequence). The CDR3 covers 15 residues.

CDR3 amino acids: CATSRDLAGQGYEQYF. The DNA of the CDR3 is TGTGCCACCAGCAGAGATCTGGCAGGGCAAGGGTACGAGCAGTACTTC. The chain is built from TRBV15 and TRBJ2-7; perhaps TRBD1 as D (5 bases). The germline gives CDR1 LNHNV, CDR2 YYDKDF (reference sequence). Trimming left V 0 bases short and J 4 bases short, with 16 bases between. CDR3 length: 16 amino acids. The full variable domain, in which reference TRBV15 and TRBJ2-7 provide the parts outside the CDR3, is DAMVIQNPRYQVTQFGKPVTLSCSQTLNHNVMYWYQQKSSQAPKLLFHYYDKDFNNEADTPDNFQSRRPNTSFCFLDIRSPGLGDTAMYLCATSRDLAGQGYEQYFGPGTRLTVT.

This clone showed up just once. This sequence joins TRBV25-1 and TRBJ2-1; the D is unclear. Trimming took off 5 bases at V and 1 base at J, with 6 bases between the two ends. Germline loops: CDR1 MGHDK, CDR2 SYGVNS. This CDR3 spans 13 amino acids. The CDR3 reads CASSPPSYNEQFF. CDR3 DNA sequence: TGTGCCAGCAGTCCACCATCCTACAATGAGCAGTTCTTC.

This rearrangement joins TRBV5-6 to TRBJ1-2; no clear D. This CDR3 is 17 amino acids long. The V gene's germline CDR1 is SGHDT and CDR2 YYEEEE. V was clipped by 2 bases and J by 6 bases, with 23 bases between them. Written as DNA, the CDR3 is TGTGCCAGCAGCTTCCGTCAACCTCACTTCTCTAAGGATGGCTACACCTTC. It yields the protein CASSFRQPHFSKDGYTF.

This rearrangement joins TRBV5-6 to TRBJ1-2; 9 nucleotides agree with TRBD1. The CDR3 is 13 residues long. Trimming took 5 bases from V and 8 from J; bases not matched to a gene: 7. The germline V gene encodes CDR1 SGHDT and CDR2 YYEEEE. CDR3 region: CASSLQGARGYTF. Here the CDR3 DNA reads TGTGCCAGCAGTTTACAGGGGGCACGGGGCTACACCTTC.

This clone was recorded only once. The chain joins TRBV7-2 to TRBJ2-1; D ambiguous. This CDR3 is built from 18 residues. Trimming cost V 4 bases and J 2 bases, with 21 bases left between them. Germline loops: CDR1 SGHTA, CDR2 FQGNSA. The CDR3 region has the DNA TGTGCCAGCAGCTCTAAGGCGGCAGGAAGCCTTACCTACAATGAGCAGTTCTTC. This encodes CASSSKAAGSLTYNEQFF.

The chain couples TRBV4-3 to TRBJ2-1, with TRBD2 matching 13 bases. This CDR3 is built from 21 residues. Trimming took 0 bases from V and 2 from J; bases not matched to a gene: 13. Germline V gene lookup returns CDR1 LGHNA and CDR2 YSLEER. The CDR3 here is CASSQDRTSGRAFTAYNEQFF. The CDR3 region has the DNA TGCGCCAGCAGCCAAGATCGCACTAGCGGGAGGGCCTTTACCGCCTACAATGAGCAGTTCTTC.

This clone was found a few times. The CDR3 region is CASRGQGNGNTIYF. The CDR3 DNA reads TGTGCCAGCAGAGGACAGGGGAATGGAAACACCATATATTTT. The chain has TRBV28 and TRBJ1-3; 9 positions agree with TRBD1. The trim removed 6 bases at V and 3 bases at J, leaving 3 bases unmatched. The CDR3 loop spans 14 amino acids. From germline, CDR1 is MDHEN and CDR2 SYDVKM.

This chain connects TRBV7-9 to TRBJ2-7, with 8 bases lining up with TRBD1. The CDR3 extends over 16 amino acids. Germline-derived CDR1 and CDR2 are SEHNR and FQNEAQ (reference sequence). V lost 4 bases to trimming and J lost 0 bases; unmatched junction nucleotides: 8. CDR3 nucleotide sequence: TGTGCCAGCAGCTCCTTACCAGGGGGCCTCTCCTACGAGCAGTACTTC. It specifies CASSSLPGGLSYEQYF. Using reference TRBV7-9 and TRBJ2-7 for the parts outside the CDR3, the full variable domain is DTGVSQNPRHKITKRGQNVTFRCDPISEHNRLYWYRQTLGQGPEFLTYFQNEAQLEKSRLLSDRFSAERPKGSFSTLEIQRTEQGDSAMYLCASSSLPGGLSYEQYFGPGTRLTVT.

The chain is built from TRBV5-6 and TRBJ1-2; D gene unclear. This CDR3 has 14 amino acids. The germline V and J ends were trimmed by 0 bases and 4 bases, with 10 bases remaining between them. Per the germline V gene, CDR1 is SGHDT and CDR2 is YYEEEE. CDR3 region: CASSLAMGVYGYTF. CDR3 nucleotide sequence: TGTGCCAGCAGCTTGGCCATGGGCGTCTATGGCTACACCTTC.

This chain links TRBV5-5 with TRBJ1-2; D may be TRBD1 (5 bases). Germline V lookup: CDR1 SGHKS, CDR2 YYEKEE (reference sequence). There are 13 residues in the CDR3. Trimming took off 3 bases at V and 4 bases at J, with 10 bases between the two ends. The CDR3 region has the DNA TGTGCCAGCAGCTCCAGACAGCTCTATGGCTACACCTTC. The encoded protein is CASSSRQLYGYTF. The whole variable domain, remainder taken from reference TRBV5-5 and TRBJ1-2, is DAGVTQSPTHLIKTRGQQVTLRCSPISGHKSVSWYQQVLGQGPQFIFQYYEKEERGRGNFPDRFSARQFPNYSSELNVNALLLGDSALYLCASSSRQLYGYTFGSGTRLTVV.

The chain employs TRBV27 and TRBJ2-3; the D gene could be TRBD1 or TRBD2 (5 bases each). CDR1 is MNHEY and CDR2 is SMNVEV in the germline V gene (reference sequence). Trimming took off 1 base at V and 7 bases at J, with 9 bases between the two ends. The CDR3 loop spans 13 amino acids. The CDR3 here is CASSLWGRYTQYF. The CDR3 coding sequence is TGTGCCAGCAGTTTATGGGGGAGATATACGCAGTATTTT.

This chain connects TRBV7-9 to TRBJ2-7, with TRBD1 matching 10 bases. V lost 3 bases to trimming and J lost 0 bases; unmatched junction nucleotides: 2. Germline CDR1 SEHNR, CDR2 FQNEAQ (reference sequence). The CDR3 totals 15 residues. The CDR3 is CASSFGTGVSYEQYF. The CDR3 DNA follows: TGTGCCAGCAGCTTTGGGACAGGGGTCTCCTACGAGCAGTACTTC.

This chain joins TRBV6-5 and TRBJ2-1; TRBD2 matches 11 bases. V lost 5 bases, J lost 9 bases, and 6 bases stayed unmatched. Germline-derived CDR1 and CDR2 are MNHEY and SVGAGI. This CDR3 is 14 amino acids long. The DNA for the CDR3 is TGTGCCAGCAGTATCCTGACTAGCGGGGTTGAGCAGTTCTTC. Protein: CASSILTSGVEQFF.

The chain couples TRBV6-1 to TRBJ1-5; D remains unclear. The germline CDR1 and CDR2 sequences are MNHNS and SASEGT. Deletions cut 2 bases from V and 3 bases from J, with 8 bases between. The CDR3 totals 14 residues. Here the CDR3 DNA reads TGTGCCAGCAGTGAACCGGCAGACAATCAGCCCCAGCATTTT. Its protein product is CASSEPADNQPQHF.

DNA for the CDR3: TGTGCCTGGAGTCGGGACAGGGTGAATGAGCAGTTCTTC. Amino acids: CAWSRDRVNEQFF. The rearrangement joins TRBV30 to TRBJ2-1; TRBD1 aligns across 9 bases. Germline V gives CDR1 GTSNPN, CDR2 SVGIG (reference sequence). CDR3 length: 13 residues. The V segment lost 2 bases and the J segment 7 bases; nucleotides outside the gene matches: 3.

The chain couples TRBV5-1 to TRBJ2-7; no firm D call. The CDR3 totals 16 residues. Trimming left V 0 bases short and J 0 bases short, with 13 bases between. Germline V gene lookup returns CDR1 SGHRS and CDR2 YFSETQ. CDR3 sequence (DNA): TGCGCCAGCAGCTTGGCCACCGCAGTGAGCTCCTACGAGCAGTACTTC. Its protein product is CASSLATAVSSYEQYF.

The J gene is TRBJ2-2, the V gene TRBV9, with TRBD2 matching 7 bases. This CDR3 is 16 amino acids long. The V gene end was trimmed by 6 bases and the J gene end by 0 bases; junction bases not matched to a gene: 8. CDR1 is SGDLS, CDR2 YYNGEE, per germline. The CDR3 sequence: CASTRGRGPNTGELFF. DNA of the CDR3: TGTGCCAGCACCCGAGGGAGGGGTCCGAACACCGGGGAGCTGTTTTTT.

The table lists this clone with a count of one. The chain is built from TRBV5-4 and TRBJ2-1, with D unresolved. The CDR3 is 13 amino acids. With 4 bases removed from V and 6 bases from J, the gap between germline ends came to 11 bases. Per the germline V gene, CDR1 is SGHNT and CDR2 is YYREEE (reference sequence). CDR3 bases: TGTGCCAGCAGCCGTCCCGATGGCAATGAGCAGTTCTTC. It translates to CASSRPDGNEQFF.

V usage is TRBV29-1 and J usage is TRBJ2-2, with 14 bases matching TRBD2. The CDR3 consists of 15 residues. With V trimmed by 6 bases and J by 6 bases, 6 bases remained unmatched. CDR1 is SQVTM and CDR2 is ANQGSEA in the germline V gene. This CDR3 reads CSVQGLAGGAGELFF. CDR3 sequence (DNA): TGCAGCGTCCAAGGACTAGCGGGGGGTGCCGGGGAGCTGTTTTTT.